The rows below give T cell receptor beta chains drawn from one sample of a study of PD-L1 blockade in urothelial cancer. The assay was immunoSEQ multiplex PCR, and TCRdb's table has in-frame clones only and misses some. This sample has 30,000 to 50,000 clones, with roughly nine tenths found just once. The input for sequencing was PBMCs, taken around atezolizumab (anti-PD-L1) treatment. All receptors derive from a woman aged 60-75 years with urothelial cancer. CDR3s include the opening cysteine and the closing phenylalanine or tryptophan. The D gene is left open where the match is weak. Rows give clone size only sometimes, using once, few, many, or a class for an expanded clone.

j_gene	v_gene	d_gene	abundance	CDR3nt	CDR3aa
TRBJ1-2	TRBV29-1	TRBD1	.	TGCAGCGTTGGAGGATTGGTCACAGGGGGCGGCTACACCTTC	CSVGGLVTGGGYTF
TRBJ1-1	TRBV7-9	.	.	TGTGCCAGCAGCTTGGGGACAACATTTGGGACTGAAGCTTTCTTT	CASSLGTTFGTEAFF
TRBJ1-1	TRBV5-1	.	.	TGCGCCAGCCAAGACGCGGGCACTGAAGCTTTCTTT	CASQDAGTEAFF
TRBJ2-7	TRBV6-1	TRBD1	.	TGTGCCAGCAGTGCGAGGGTAGGGACAGGGAGTAGCGAGCAGTACTTC	CASSARVGTGSSEQYF
TRBJ2-1	TRBV7-9	TRBD2	.	TGTGCCAGCAGCTCCGTAGCGGGAGGGGACTACAATGAGCAGTTCTTC	CASSSVAGGDYNEQFF
TRBJ2-3	TRBV10-2	TRBD2	.	TGCGCCAGCAGGATGACTAGCGGGAGGGCCCGAGGCACAGATACGCAGTATTTT	CASRMTSGRARGTDTQYF
TRBJ2-7	TRBV18	TRBD1	once	TGTGCCAGCTCACTGGGGACAGGGACCTACGAGCAGTACTTC	CASSLGTGTYEQYF
TRBJ1-4	TRBV28	.	.	TGTGCCAGCAGTTTACTGTCCAGGGGAAATGAAAAACTGTTTTTT	CASSLLSRGNEKLFF
TRBJ2-2	TRBV7-9	TRBD1	once	TGTGCCAGCAGCTCAGGGGGAGCCCCCAACACCGGGGAGCTGTTTTTT	CASSSGGAPNTGELFF
TRBJ2-5	TRBV7-6	.	.	TGTGCCAGCAGCTTAGAAGTCAGGGGTGGAGAGACCCAGTACTTC	CASSLEVRGGETQYF
TRBJ2-7	TRBV9	TRBD2	medium-sized	TGTGCCAGCAGCGCCGACGGGAGGGCCCCCGACGAGCAGTACTTC	CASSADGRAPDEQYF
TRBJ1-2	TRBV9	TRBD1	.	TGTGCCAGCAGCGTAGAGGACAGGGGACCCTATGGCTACACCTTC	CASSVEDRGPYGYTF
TRBJ2-6	TRBV6-9	.	.	TGTGCCAGCAAGTCAGAACGGGGCTCTGGGGCCAACGTCCTGACTTTC	CASKSERGSGANVLTF
TRBJ2-3	TRBV27	TRBD2	.	TGTGCCAGCAGTTCACCTAAACTAGCGTCTAGCACAGATACGCAGTATTTT	CASSSPKLASSTDTQYF
TRBJ2-1	TRBV9	.	medium-sized	TGTGCCAGCAGCGACCCCGGCGGGGGCGGCTACAATGAGCAGTTCTTC	CASSDPGGGGYNEQFF
TRBJ2-7	TRBV6-1	TRBD2	.	TGTGCCAGCAGCGCGGGAGCGGGATCCCACGAGCAGTACTTC	CASSAGAGSHEQYF
TRBJ2-2	TRBV4-1	TRBD2	.	TGCGCCAGCAGCCCCGGCGGGACTAGCGGGAGGTCCGGGGAGCTGTTTTTT	CASSPGGTSGRSGELFF
TRBJ2-3	TRBV9	TRBD2	.	TGTGCCAGCAACACGGGACTAGCGGGTATTAGCGGGGGCACAGATACGCAGTATTTT	CASNTGLAGISGGTDTQYF
TRBJ2-1	TRBV6-1	.	.	TGTGCCAGCAGTGAACTAGCGCCCTACAATGAGCAGTTCTTC	CASSELAPYNEQFF
TRBJ2-7	TRBV23-1	TRBD1	.	TGCGCCAGCAGTCGCCTACCGGGACAGGGAAGCGAGCAGTACTTC	CASSRLPGQGSEQYF
TRBJ2-7	TRBV7-9	.	once	TGTGCCAGCAGCTTAGGAAATCCCGGCGAGCAGTACTTC	CASSLGNPGEQYF
TRBJ1-2	TRBV11-2	.	.	TGTGCCAGCAGCGCAGGACTTCTCTATGGCTACACCTTC	CASSAGLLYGYTF